This T cell receptor (beta chain) originates from a study of yellow fever vaccine responses in identical twins. Whole-study results and caveats: Reportedly, the T cell response mounted by twins to vaccine seemed partly convergent, partly personalized.

Concerning this clonotype: The antigen remains undetermined.

Each CDR3 protein gets one entry after TCRdb re-called the RT-PCR reads with MiXCR. Among 18,000 or so distinct CDR3 sequences listed, roughly two thirds were seen once. V lost 3 bases and J 2 bases, leaving 12 bases between the germline ends. CDR1 is MGHRA, CDR2 YSYEKL, per germline. This CDR3 spans 15 amino acids. V and J are TRBV4-1 and TRBJ2-3; tentatively, D is TRBD1 (6 bases). The TCR comes from a woman aged 18 to 35 who received the yellow fever vaccine. The material sequenced was T cells from blood (PBMCs), unsorted or a sorted subset (not recorded which), taken before or after yellow fever vaccination (not recorded which). CDR3 residues: CASSQKGGNTDTQYF. For the CDR3, the DNA is TGCGCCAGCAGCCAGAAAGGGGGAAACACAGATACGCAGTATTTT.